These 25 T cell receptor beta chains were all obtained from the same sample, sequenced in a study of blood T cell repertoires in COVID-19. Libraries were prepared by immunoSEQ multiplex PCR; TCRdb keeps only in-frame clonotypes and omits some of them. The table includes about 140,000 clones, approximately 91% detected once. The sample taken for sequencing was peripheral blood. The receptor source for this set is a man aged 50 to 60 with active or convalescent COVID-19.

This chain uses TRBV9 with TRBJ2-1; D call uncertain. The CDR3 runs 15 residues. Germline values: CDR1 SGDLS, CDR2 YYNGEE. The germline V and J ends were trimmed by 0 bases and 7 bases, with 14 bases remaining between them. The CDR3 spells CASSVDPLHSNEQFF. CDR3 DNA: TGTGCCAGCAGCGTAGATCCCCTTCACTCGAATGAGCAGTTCTTC.

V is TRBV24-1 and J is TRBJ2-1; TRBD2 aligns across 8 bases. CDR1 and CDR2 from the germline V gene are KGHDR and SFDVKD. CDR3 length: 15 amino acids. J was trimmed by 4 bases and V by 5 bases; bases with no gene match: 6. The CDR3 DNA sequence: TGTGCCACCAGTGGGACTAGCTTTTTATACAATGAGCAGTTCTTC. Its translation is CATSGTSFLYNEQFF.

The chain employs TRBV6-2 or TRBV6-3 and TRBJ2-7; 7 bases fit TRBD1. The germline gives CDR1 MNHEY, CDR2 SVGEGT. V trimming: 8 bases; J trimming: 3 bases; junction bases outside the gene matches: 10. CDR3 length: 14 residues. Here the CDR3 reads CASRRSGQNYEQYF. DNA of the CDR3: TGTGCCAGCCGCCGGTCGGGACAGAACTACGAGCAGTACTTC.

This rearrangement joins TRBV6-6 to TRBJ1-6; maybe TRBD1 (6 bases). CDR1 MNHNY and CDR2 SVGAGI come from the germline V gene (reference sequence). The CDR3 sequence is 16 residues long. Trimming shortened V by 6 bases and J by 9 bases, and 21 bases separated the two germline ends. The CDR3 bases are TGTGCCAGCAGCCCCAGGGGCGCGGAAGCCGGTTCACCCCTCCACTTT. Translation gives CASSPRGAEAGSPLHF.

DNA for the CDR3: TGCGCCAGCAGTTCGGGGTCGGGTGATGGCTACACCTTC. This codes for CASSSGSGDGYTF. The chain recombines TRBV5-1 with TRBJ1-2; D uncertain. Germline CDR1 reads SGHRS; CDR2 reads YFSETQ. Deletions cut 5 bases from V and 6 bases from J, with 14 bases between. The CDR3 contains 13 residues.

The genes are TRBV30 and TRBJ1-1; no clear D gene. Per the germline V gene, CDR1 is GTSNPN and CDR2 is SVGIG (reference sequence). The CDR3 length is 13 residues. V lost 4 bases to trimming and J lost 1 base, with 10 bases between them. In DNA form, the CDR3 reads TGTGCCTGGAAGACAAGCAGGAACACTGAAGCTTTCTTT. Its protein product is CAWKTSRNTEAFF.

The CDR3 bases are TGTGCCAGCTCACCACCATACTCCCAAGAGACCCAGTACTTC. Translated, it gives CASSPPYSQETQYF. The J gene is TRBJ2-5, the V gene TRBV18; D remains unclear. This CDR3 spans 14 amino acids. Looked up from germline, CDR1 is KGHSH and CDR2 is LQKENI. Trimming removed 0 bases at V and 1 base at J, with 6 bases between.

The CDR3 DNA reads TGTGCCAGCAGTTACGGCGGGACTAGGGGGATGGATACGCAGTATTTT. Translation: CASSYGGTRGMDTQYF. The chain has TRBV6-5 and TRBJ2-3; TRBD2 agrees at 8 bases. Unmatched junction bases numbered 10, after V lost 2 bases and J lost 6 bases. The CDR3 length is 16 residues. The germline V gene encodes CDR1 MNHEY and CDR2 SVGAGI.

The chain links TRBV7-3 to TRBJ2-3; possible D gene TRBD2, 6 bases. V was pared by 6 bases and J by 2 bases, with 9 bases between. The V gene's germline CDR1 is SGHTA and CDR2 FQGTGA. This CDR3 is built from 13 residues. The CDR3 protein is CASRRDPTDTQYF. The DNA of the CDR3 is TGTGCCAGCAGGCGGGACCCCACAGATACGCAGTATTTT.

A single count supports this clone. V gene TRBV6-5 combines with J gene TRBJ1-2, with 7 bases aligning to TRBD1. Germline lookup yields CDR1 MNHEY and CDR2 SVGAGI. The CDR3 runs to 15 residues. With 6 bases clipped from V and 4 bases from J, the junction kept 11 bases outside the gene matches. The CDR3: CASSTKQGTAYGYTF. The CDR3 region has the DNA TGTGCCAGCAGCACGAAACAGGGGACCGCCTATGGCTACACCTTC.

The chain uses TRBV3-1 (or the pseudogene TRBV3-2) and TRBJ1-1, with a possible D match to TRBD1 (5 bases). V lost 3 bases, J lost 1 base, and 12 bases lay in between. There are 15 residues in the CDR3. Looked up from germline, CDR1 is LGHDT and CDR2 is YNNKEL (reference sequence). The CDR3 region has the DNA TGTGCCAGCAGCCAGTTTGGGGGGGGGAACACTGAAGCTTTCTTT. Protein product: CASSQFGGGNTEAFF.

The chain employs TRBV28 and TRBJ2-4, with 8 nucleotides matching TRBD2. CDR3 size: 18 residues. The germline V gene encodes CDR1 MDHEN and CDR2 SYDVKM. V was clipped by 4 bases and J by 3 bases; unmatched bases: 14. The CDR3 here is CASSSTAGALAGKNIQYF. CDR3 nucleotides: TGTGCCAGCAGTTCAACAGCGGGAGCTCTAGCGGGCAAAAACATTCAGTACTTC. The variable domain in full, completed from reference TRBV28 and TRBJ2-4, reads DVKVTQSSRYLVKRTGEKVFLECVQDMDHENMFWYRQDPGLGLRLIYFSYDVKMKEKGDIPEGYSVSREKKERFSLILESASTNQTSMYLCASSSTAGALAGKNIQYFGAGTRLSVL.

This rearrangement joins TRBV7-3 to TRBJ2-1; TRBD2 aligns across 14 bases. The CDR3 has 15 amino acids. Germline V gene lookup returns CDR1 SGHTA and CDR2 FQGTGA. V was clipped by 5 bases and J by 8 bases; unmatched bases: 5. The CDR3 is CASSPGLAGAHEQFF. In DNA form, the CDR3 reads TGTGCCAGCAGCCCGGGACTAGCGGGGGCCCATGAGCAGTTCTTC.

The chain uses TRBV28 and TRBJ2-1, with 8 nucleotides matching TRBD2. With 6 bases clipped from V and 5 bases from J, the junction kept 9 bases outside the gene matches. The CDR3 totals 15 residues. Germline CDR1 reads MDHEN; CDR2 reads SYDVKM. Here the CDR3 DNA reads TGTGCCAGCAGACAAACTAGCGGAGGGGACAATGAGCAGTTCTTC. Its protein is CASRQTSGGDNEQFF.

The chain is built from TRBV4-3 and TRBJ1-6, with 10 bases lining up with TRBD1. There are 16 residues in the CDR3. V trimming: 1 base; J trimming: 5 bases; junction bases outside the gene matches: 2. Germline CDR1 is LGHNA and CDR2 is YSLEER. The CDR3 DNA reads TGCGCCAGCAGCCAAGTGGGGACAGGGGATAATTCACCCCTCCACTTT. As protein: CASSQVGTGDNSPLHF.

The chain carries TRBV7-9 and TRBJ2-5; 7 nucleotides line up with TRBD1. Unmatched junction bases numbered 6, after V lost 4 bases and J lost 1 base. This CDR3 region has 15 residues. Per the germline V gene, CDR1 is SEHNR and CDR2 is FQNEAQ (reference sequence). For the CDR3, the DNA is TGTGCCAGCAGCTCCCGCCGACAGGGCCAAGAGACCCAGTACTTC. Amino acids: CASSSRRQGQETQYF.

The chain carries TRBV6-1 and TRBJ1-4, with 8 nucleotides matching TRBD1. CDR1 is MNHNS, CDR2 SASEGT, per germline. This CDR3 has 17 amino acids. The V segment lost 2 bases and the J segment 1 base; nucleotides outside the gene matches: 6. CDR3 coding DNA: TGTGCCAGCAGTGAATGGACAGGGTCTGAAACTAATGAAAAACTGTTTTTT. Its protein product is CASSEWTGSETNEKLFF.

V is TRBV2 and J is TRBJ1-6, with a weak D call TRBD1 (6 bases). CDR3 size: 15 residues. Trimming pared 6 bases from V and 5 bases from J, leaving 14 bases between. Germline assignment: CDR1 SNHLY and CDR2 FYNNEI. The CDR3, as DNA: TGTGCCAGCAGGACGGGACAACTTAATAATTCACCCCTCCACTTT. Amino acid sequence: CASRTGQLNNSPLHF. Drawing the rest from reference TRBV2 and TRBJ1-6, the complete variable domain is EPEVTQTPSHQVTQMGQEVILRCVPISNHLYFYWYRQILGQKVEFLVSFYNNEISEKSEIFDDQFSVERPDGSNFTLKIRSTKLEDSAMYFCASRTGQLNNSPLHFGNGTRLTVT.

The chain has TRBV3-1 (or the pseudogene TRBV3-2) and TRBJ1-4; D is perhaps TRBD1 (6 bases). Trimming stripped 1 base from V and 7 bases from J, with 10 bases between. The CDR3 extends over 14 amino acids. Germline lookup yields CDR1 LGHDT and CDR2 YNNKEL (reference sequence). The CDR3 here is CASSQVVGGEKLFF. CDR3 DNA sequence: TGTGCCAGCAGCCAAGTTGTAGGGGGTGAAAAACTGTTTTTT.

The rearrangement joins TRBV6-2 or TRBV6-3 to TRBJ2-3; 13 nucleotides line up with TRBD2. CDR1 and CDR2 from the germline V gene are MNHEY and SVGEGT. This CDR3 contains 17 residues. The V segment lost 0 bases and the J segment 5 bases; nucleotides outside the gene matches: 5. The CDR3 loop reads CASSYSTSGRIGDTQYF. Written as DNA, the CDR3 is TGTGCCAGCAGTTACTCGACTAGCGGGAGGATCGGAGATACGCAGTATTTT.

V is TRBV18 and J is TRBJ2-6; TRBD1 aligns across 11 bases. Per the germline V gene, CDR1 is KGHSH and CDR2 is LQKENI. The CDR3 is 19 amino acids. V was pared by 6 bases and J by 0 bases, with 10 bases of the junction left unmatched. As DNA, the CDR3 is TGTGCCAGCTCGCTAACCGGGACAGGGGGGAACTCTGGGGCCAACGTCCTGACTTTC. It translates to CASSLTGTGGNSGANVLTF.

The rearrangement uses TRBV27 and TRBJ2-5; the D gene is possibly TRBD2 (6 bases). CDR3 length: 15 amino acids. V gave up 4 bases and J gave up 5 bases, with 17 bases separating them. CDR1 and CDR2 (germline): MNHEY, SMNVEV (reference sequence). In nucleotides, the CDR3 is TGTGCCAGCAGTTCCCCCCGGGAAGGGAGGGAGACCCAGTACTTC. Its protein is CASSSPREGRETQYF.

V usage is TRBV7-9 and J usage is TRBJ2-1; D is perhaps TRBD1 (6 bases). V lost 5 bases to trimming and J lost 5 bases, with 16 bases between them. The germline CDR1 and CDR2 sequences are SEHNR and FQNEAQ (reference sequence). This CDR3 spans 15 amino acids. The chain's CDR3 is CASSERGTPDNEQFF. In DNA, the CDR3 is TGTGCCAGCAGCGAGCGAGGGACACCCGACAATGAGCAGTTCTTC. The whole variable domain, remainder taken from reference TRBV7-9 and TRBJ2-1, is DTGVSQNPRHKITKRGQNVTFRCDPISEHNRLYWYRQTLGQGPEFLTYFQNEAQLEKSRLLSDRFSAERPKGSFSTLEIQRTEQGDSAMYLCASSERGTPDNEQFFGPGTRLTVL.

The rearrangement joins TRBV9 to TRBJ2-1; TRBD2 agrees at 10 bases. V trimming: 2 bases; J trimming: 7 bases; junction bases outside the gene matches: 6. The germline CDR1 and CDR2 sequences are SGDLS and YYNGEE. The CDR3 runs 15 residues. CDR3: CASSVLAGGGNEQFF. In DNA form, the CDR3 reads TGTGCCAGCAGCGTGTTAGCGGGAGGCGGAAATGAGCAGTTCTTC.

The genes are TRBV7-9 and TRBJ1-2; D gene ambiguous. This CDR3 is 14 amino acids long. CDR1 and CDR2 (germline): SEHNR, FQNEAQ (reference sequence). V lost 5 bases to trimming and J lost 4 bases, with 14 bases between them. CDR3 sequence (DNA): TGTGCCAGCAGCCGAGACAACCTCCTCTATGGCTACACCTTC. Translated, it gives CASSRDNLLYGYTF.